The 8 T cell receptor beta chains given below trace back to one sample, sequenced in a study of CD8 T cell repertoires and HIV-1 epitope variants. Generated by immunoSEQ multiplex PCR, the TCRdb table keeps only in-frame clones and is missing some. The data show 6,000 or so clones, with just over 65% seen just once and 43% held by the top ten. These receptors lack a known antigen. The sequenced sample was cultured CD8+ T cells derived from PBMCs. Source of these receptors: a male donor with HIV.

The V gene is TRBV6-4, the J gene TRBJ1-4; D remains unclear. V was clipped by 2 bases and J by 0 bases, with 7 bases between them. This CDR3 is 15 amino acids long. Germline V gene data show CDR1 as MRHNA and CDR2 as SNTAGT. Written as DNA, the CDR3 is TGTGCCAGCAGTGACCAAAAACCAACTAATGAAAAACTGTTTTTT. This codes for CASSDQKPTNEKLFF.

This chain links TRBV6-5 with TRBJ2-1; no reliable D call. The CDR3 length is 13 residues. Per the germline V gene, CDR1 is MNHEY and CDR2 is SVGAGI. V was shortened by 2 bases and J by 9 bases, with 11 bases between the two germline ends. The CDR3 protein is CASSYGITGEQFF. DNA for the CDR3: TGTGCCAGCAGTTACGGGATCACCGGTGAGCAGTTCTTC.

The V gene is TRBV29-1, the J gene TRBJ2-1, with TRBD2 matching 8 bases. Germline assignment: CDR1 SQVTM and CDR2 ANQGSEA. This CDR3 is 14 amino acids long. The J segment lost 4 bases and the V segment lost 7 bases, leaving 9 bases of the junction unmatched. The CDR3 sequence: CSALSGTSYNEQFF. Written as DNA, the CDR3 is TGCAGCGCCCTCTCCGGGACTAGTTACAATGAGCAGTTCTTC.

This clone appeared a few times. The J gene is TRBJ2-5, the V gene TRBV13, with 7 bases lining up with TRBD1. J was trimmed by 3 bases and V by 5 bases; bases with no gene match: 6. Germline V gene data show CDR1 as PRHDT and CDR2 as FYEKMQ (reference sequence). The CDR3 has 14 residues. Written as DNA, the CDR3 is TGTGCCAGCAGCACTCGACAGGGAGAAGAGACCCAGTACTTC. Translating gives CASSTRQGEETQYF.

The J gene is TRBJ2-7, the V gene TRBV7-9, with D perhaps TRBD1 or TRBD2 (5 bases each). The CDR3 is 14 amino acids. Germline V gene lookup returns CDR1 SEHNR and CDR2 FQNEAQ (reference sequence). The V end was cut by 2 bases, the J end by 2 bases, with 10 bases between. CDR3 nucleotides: TGTGCCAGCAGCTTACCGGGGCTGCCCTACGAGCAGTACTTC. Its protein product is CASSLPGLPYEQYF.

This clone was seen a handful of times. CDR3 bases: TGTGCCAGCAGTTTGGGGATCTACGAGCAGTACTTC. Protein product: CASSLGIYEQYF. This chain connects TRBV28 to TRBJ2-7; D uncertain. The V gene's germline CDR1 is MDHEN and CDR2 SYDVKM. This CDR3 region has 12 residues. V lost 3 bases and J 3 bases, leaving 6 bases between the germline ends.

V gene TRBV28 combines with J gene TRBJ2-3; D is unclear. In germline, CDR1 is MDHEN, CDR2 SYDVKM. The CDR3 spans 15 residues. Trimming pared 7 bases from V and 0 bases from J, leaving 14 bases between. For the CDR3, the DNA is TGTGCCAGCATTAACGAGGTCCCAAGCACAGATACGCAGTATTTT. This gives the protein CASINEVPSTDTQYF.

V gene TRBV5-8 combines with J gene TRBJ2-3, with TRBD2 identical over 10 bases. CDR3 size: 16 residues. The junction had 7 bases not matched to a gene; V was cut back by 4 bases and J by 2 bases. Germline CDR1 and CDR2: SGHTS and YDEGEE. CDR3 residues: CASSPTSGVATDTQYF. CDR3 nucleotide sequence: TGTGCCAGCAGCCCTACTAGCGGGGTCGCCACAGATACGCAGTATTTT.